The 30 T cell receptor beta chains reported below all come from one sample, sequenced in a study of T cell changes during pregnancy in multiple sclerosis. The repertoire was sequenced with immunoSEQ multiplex PCR; TCRdb's copy has only in-frame clones and lacks some. The sample lists about 75,000 clones, under 95% occurring once. The sequenced sample was CD4+ T cells from peripheral blood mononuclear cells, obtained before pregnancy. The receptors were gathered from a female donor with multiple sclerosis, enrolled in a pregnancy study.

The J gene is TRBJ1-4, the V gene TRBV5-1; 7 bases agree with TRBD1. The CDR3 has 14 residues. V lost 1 base and J lost 7; bases outside the gene matches: 4. Germline CDR1 and CDR2: SGHRS and YFSETQ. Written as DNA, the CDR3 is TGCGCCAGCAGCTTGCCGGGACAGTTTGAAAAACTGTTTTTT. It yields the protein CASSLPGQFEKLFF.

This chain connects TRBV5-1 to TRBJ2-1; D is ambiguous. V lost 4 bases and J 1 base, leaving 15 bases between the germline ends. The CDR3 runs to 16 residues. Germline V CDR1 and CDR2: SGHRS, YFSETQ. DNA of the CDR3: TGCGCCAGCAGCCCCCTACAGAAGATTTCCTACAATGAGCAGTTCTTC. This codes for CASSPLQKISYNEQFF.

V gene TRBV4-1 combines with J gene TRBJ2-5; no reliable D call. The germline gives CDR1 MGHRA, CDR2 YSYEKL. The CDR3 covers 13 residues. With 2 bases removed from V and 3 bases from J, the gap between germline ends came to 7 bases. CDR3 nucleotide sequence: TGCGCCAGCAGCCAACCCCCCGAAGAGACCCAGTACTTC. It yields the protein CASSQPPEETQYF.

This chain joins TRBV2 and TRBJ2-1; weak D call: TRBD2 (5 bases). The CDR3 runs to 14 residues. Per germline, CDR1 SNHLY and CDR2 FYNNEI. The V end was cut by 5 bases, the J end by 7 bases, with 15 bases between. CDR3 sequence: CASSKDSRLNEQFF. CDR3 sequence (DNA): TGTGCCAGCAGTAAGGACTCACGGCTTAATGAGCAGTTCTTC. The whole variable domain, filled in from reference TRBV2 and TRBJ2-1, reads EPEVTQTPSHQVTQMGQEVILRCVPISNHLYFYWYRQILGQKVEFLVSFYNNEISEKSEIFDDQFSVERPDGSNFTLKIRSTKLEDSAMYFCASSKDSRLNEQFFGPGTRLTVL.

The chain joins TRBV30 to TRBJ2-5; D perhaps matches TRBD2 (6 bases). The CDR3 length is 11 residues. The germline gives CDR1 GTSNPN, CDR2 SVGIG (reference sequence). V dropped 5 bases and J dropped 5 bases, with 9 bases sitting between them. CDR3 protein: CAWVRGETQYF. Written as DNA, the CDR3 is TGTGCCTGGGTACGGGGGGAGACCCAGTACTTC.

The genes are TRBV5-6 and TRBJ2-3; 9 bases agree with TRBD2. Per the germline V gene, CDR1 is SGHDT and CDR2 is YYEEEE. This CDR3 has 16 residues. Unmatched junction bases numbered 2, after V lost 0 bases and J lost 0 bases. The CDR3 DNA follows: TGTGCCAGCAGCTTGGGACTAGCGGATAGCACAGATACGCAGTATTTT. Translating gives CASSLGLADSTDTQYF.

This clone was seen only once. The rearrangement links TRBV29-1 to TRBJ1-2; possibly TRBD1 for D (6 bases). Germline V gives CDR1 SQVTM, CDR2 ANQGSEA. This CDR3 region has 12 residues. The V end lost 6 bases, the J end lost 4 bases, and 12 bases lay between the germline ends. CDR3 region: CSVDSSPYGYTF. The CDR3 DNA reads as TGCAGCGTGGACAGTTCTCCCTATGGCTACACCTTC.

This chain links TRBV18 with TRBJ1-2, with D unclear. CDR3 length equals 16 residues. Per germline, CDR1 KGHSH and CDR2 LQKENI. Between the trimmed V and J ends, which lost 1 base and 2 bases, there was a span of 14 bases. This chain's CDR3 is CASSPQNSPRNYGYTF. For the CDR3, the DNA is TGTGCCAGCTCACCACAAAATTCGCCCAGAAACTATGGCTACACCTTC. Drawing the rest from reference TRBV18 and TRBJ1-2, the complete variable domain is NAGVMQNPRHLVRRRGQEARLRCSPMKGHSHVYWYRQLPEEGLKFMVYLQKENIIDESGMPKERFSAEFPKEGPSILRIQQVVRGDSAAYFCASSPQNSPRNYGYTFGSGTRLTVV.

This chain uses TRBV20-1 with TRBJ2-7; a weak D match, TRBD1 (5 bases). Germline assignment: CDR1 DFQATT and CDR2 SNEGSKA (reference sequence). The length of the CDR3 is 11 residues. The V end lost 3 bases, the J end lost 6 bases, and 9 bases lay between the germline ends. The CDR3 DNA is TGCAGTGCTAGCCAGGGCTCCGAGCAGTACTTC. It codes for CSASQGSEQYF.

The chain combines TRBV9 with TRBJ2-7, with 10 bases matching TRBD1. V trimming: 4 bases; J trimming: 2 bases; junction bases outside the gene matches: 9. The CDR3 contains 16 residues. Germline-derived CDR1 and CDR2 are SGDLS and YYNGEE. CDR3 DNA sequence: TGTGCCAGCAGCCCCGGACAGGGGGTGAGCGCCTACGAGCAGTACTTC. Protein product: CASSPGQGVSAYEQYF.

This clone was seen only once. The V gene is TRBV2, the J gene TRBJ2-7; D not certain. This CDR3 contains 13 residues. Germline V lookup: CDR1 SNHLY, CDR2 FYNNEI. The V end lost 3 bases, the J end lost 0 bases, and 6 bases lay between the germline ends. The CDR3 nucleotides read TGTGCCAGCAGTGAGCGGTTCTCCTACGAGCAGTACTTC. Translating gives CASSERFSYEQYF.

The CDR3 region has the DNA TGTGCCAGCAGTTGGCTAGCGGGAGGCGTCACCGGGGAGCTGTTTTTT. Protein: CASSWLAGGVTGELFF. The rearrangement uses TRBV28 and TRBJ2-2, with 11 positions matching TRBD2. The ends lost 4 bases at V and 4 bases at J; junction bases unmatched: 5. The CDR3 length is 16 residues. The germline gives CDR1 MDHEN, CDR2 SYDVKM.

The chain recombines TRBV2 with TRBJ1-1; D is ambiguous. CDR3 length: 12 residues. Germline loops: CDR1 SNHLY, CDR2 FYNNEI. V was trimmed by 4 bases and J by 8 bases, leaving 11 bases between them. CDR3 sequence (DNA): TGTGCCAGCAGTGTGGGTCGAGGGGAAGCTTTCTTT. It specifies CASSVGRGEAFF.

The chain is built from TRBV11-2 and TRBJ2-5, with no clear D. The germline CDR1 and CDR2 sequences are SGHAT and FQNNGV. Deletions cut 6 bases from V and 5 bases from J, with 7 bases between. This CDR3 contains 11 residues. The CDR3 sequence is CASSSAETQYF. In DNA, the CDR3 is TGTGCCAGCAGTTCCGCGGAGACCCAGTACTTC.

The chain employs TRBV11-1 and TRBJ1-6; D may be TRBD1 (5 bases). Trimming removed 4 bases at V and 6 bases at J, with 10 bases between. Germline CDR1 is SGHAT and CDR2 is FQDESV (reference sequence). This CDR3 has 14 amino acids. CDR3 in DNA: TGTGCCAGCAGCTCCGCGGGGGGTAATTCACCCCTCCACTTT. Translating gives CASSSAGGNSPLHF.

The chain joins TRBV28 to TRBJ2-1, with D possibly matching TRBD1 (5 bases). The CDR3 is made up of 15 amino acids. CDR1 is MDHEN and CDR2 is SYDVKM in the germline V gene. Trimming pared 1 base from V and 2 bases from J, leaving 9 bases between. In nucleotides, the CDR3 is TGTGCCAGCAGTTTATTTGCAGGGACCTACAATGAGCAGTTCTTC. It encodes CASSLFAGTYNEQFF.

V usage is TRBV9 and J usage is TRBJ1-4; 7 bases map to TRBD1. V shed 0 bases, J shed 4 bases, and the junction held 3 bases outside the gene matches. Looked up from germline, CDR1 is SGDLS and CDR2 is YYNGEE. CDR3 length equals 15 residues. The DNA for the CDR3 is TGTGCCAGCAGCGTAGGGGCAGGGGGTAATGAAAAACTGTTTTTT. Protein sequence: CASSVGAGGNEKLFF.

The CDR3 DNA follows: TGTGCCAGTAGTGCGCCTGGGAGGAACACTGAAGCTTTCTTT. Residues: CASSAPGRNTEAFF. This chain connects TRBV19 to TRBJ1-1; no clear D gene. CDR1 is LNHDA and CDR2 is SQIVND in the germline V gene (reference sequence). The CDR3 consists of 14 residues. Trimming took 5 bases from V and 1 from J, leaving 11 bases between them.

The chain is built from TRBV5-1 and TRBJ1-2; D remains ambiguous. Germline CDR1 SGHRS, CDR2 YFSETQ. This CDR3 comprises 13 residues. The V end lost 4 bases, the J end lost 3 bases, and 10 bases lay between the germline ends. CDR3 sequence (DNA): TGCGCCAGCAGCCTCGGGTTTGACTATGGCTACACCTTC. The encoded protein is CASSLGFDYGYTF.

This sequence joins TRBV19 and TRBJ1-2, with 10 bases fitting TRBD1. The trim removed 11 bases at V and 6 bases at J, leaving 9 bases unmatched. The germline CDR1 and CDR2 sequences are LNHDA and SQIVND (reference sequence). This CDR3 comprises 13 residues. The CDR3 DNA reads as TGTGCCGCTGGGACAGGGGCCCTCGATGGCTACACCTTC. Amino acids: CAAGTGALDGYTF. Full variable domain (rest looked up from reference TRBV19 and TRBJ1-2): DGGITQSPKYLFRKEGQNVTLSCEQNLNHDAMYWYRQDPGQGLRLIYYSQIVNDFQKGDIAEGYSVSREKKESFPLTVTSAQKNPTAFYLCAAGTGALDGYTFGSGTRLTVV.

The CDR3, as DNA: TGTGCCAGTAGCCTCGGCCAAGAGACCCAGTACTTC. Its translation: CASSLGQETQYF. V usage is TRBV19 and J usage is TRBJ2-5; D is unresolved. The CDR3 runs to 12 residues. CDR1 LNHDA and CDR2 SQIVND come from the germline V gene (reference sequence). V lost 6 bases, J lost 1 base, and 6 bases lay in between.

This chain connects TRBV7-2 to TRBJ1-1; 8 nucleotides line up with TRBD1. The germline gives CDR1 SGHTA, CDR2 FQGNSA. Trimming removed 5 bases from V and 4 bases from J; junction bases left unmatched: 6. CDR3 length equals 14 residues. DNA for the CDR3: TGTGCCAGCAGCCCCCGACAGGGGTTCACTGAAGCTTTCTTT. Amino acids: CASSPRQGFTEAFF.

The chain joins TRBV7-6 to TRBJ2-5; weak D call: TRBD1 (6 bases). Trimming shortened V by 4 bases and J by 5 bases, and 14 bases separated the two germline ends. Germline V gene lookup returns CDR1 SGHVS and CDR2 FNYEAQ. CDR3 length equals 14 residues. CDR3 sequence reads: CASSSYRERETQYF. The DNA for the CDR3 is TGTGCCAGCAGCTCCTACAGGGAGAGGGAGACCCAGTACTTC.

The chain carries TRBV7-9 and TRBJ2-5; D may be TRBD2 (5 bases). Germline CDR1 and CDR2: SEHNR and FQNEAQ (reference sequence). This CDR3 is 17 amino acids long. Trimming stripped 3 bases from V and 0 bases from J, with 17 bases between. The CDR3 region has the DNA TGTGCCAGCAGCTTGCCCTCAAAGCTGGACTACCAAGAGACCCAGTACTTC. It yields the protein CASSLPSKLDYQETQYF.

The CDR3 reads CASLRQGEGISGANVLTF. DNA for the CDR3: TGTGCCAGCCTCCGACAGGGCGAAGGGATTTCTGGGGCCAACGTCCTGACTTTC. The V gene is TRBV11-2, the J gene TRBJ2-6; 7 bases align to TRBD1. The CDR3 extends over 18 amino acids. The ends lost 8 bases at V and 1 base at J; junction bases unmatched: 14. Looked up from germline, CDR1 is SGHAT and CDR2 is FQNNGV.

The V call is TRBV5-1, the J call TRBJ2-1; 9 bases map to TRBD2. Germline V gene lookup returns CDR1 SGHRS and CDR2 YFSETQ. Losses at the gene ends were 0 bases for V and 1 base for J; bases not matched to a gene: 5. This CDR3 spans 17 amino acids. In nucleotides, the CDR3 is TGCGCCAGCAGCTTGGAGGGTAGCGGGAGTTCCTACAATGAGCAGTTCTTC. This codes for CASSLEGSGSSYNEQFF.

This chain uses TRBV30 with TRBJ1-4, with TRBD1 as a possible D gene (6 bases). Germline V lookup: CDR1 GTSNPN, CDR2 SVGIG (reference sequence). The CDR3 is made up of 14 amino acids. The ends were cut back, 0 bases at V and 10 bases at J, with 15 bases in the middle. The CDR3 reads CAWSVGGVGGKLFF. CDR3 sequence (DNA): TGTGCCTGGAGTGTAGGAGGTGTAGGGGGAAAACTGTTTTTT.

The V call is TRBV4-3, the J call TRBJ2-1; TRBD1 matches 7 bases. The junction had 3 bases not matched to a gene; V was cut back by 0 bases and J by 4 bases. This CDR3 comprises 15 residues. CDR1 is LGHNA and CDR2 is YSLEER in the germline V gene. The CDR3 DNA is TGCGCCAGCAGCCAAGAGGACAGGAAATACAATGAGCAGTTCTTC. Residues: CASSQEDRKYNEQFF.

V is TRBV4-3 and J is TRBJ1-1, with no clear D. From germline, CDR1 is LGHNA and CDR2 YSLEER. This CDR3 has 14 amino acids. Between the trimmed V and J ends, which lost 0 bases and 4 bases, there was a span of 9 bases. CDR3: CASSQEEGGTEAFF. The CDR3, as DNA: TGCGCCAGCAGCCAAGAGGAGGGAGGCACTGAAGCTTTCTTT.

This CDR3 reads CASSPRGYGYTF. The CDR3 bases are TGTGCCAGCAGTCCCCGGGGCTATGGCTACACCTTC. The chain couples TRBV27 to TRBJ1-2; no clear D. The length of the CDR3 is 12 residues. V was trimmed by 5 bases and J by 4 bases, leaving 8 bases between them. CDR1 and CDR2 (germline): MNHEY, SMNVEV (reference sequence).